This T cell receptor beta chain was found in a study of T cells after posttransplantation cyclophosphamide. Turning to this clone: Its specificity is unknown.

Study results and limitations: Skin or GI-infiltrating T cells shared few TRB sequences with blood.

The V segment lost 1 base and the J segment 4 bases; nucleotides outside the gene matches: 12. This CDR3 spans 18 amino acids. CDR1 is LGHNA, CDR2 YSLEER, per germline. The protocol was immunoSEQ multiplex PCR, while the TCRdb copy is restricted to in-frame clones and leaves out a portion. Counted here are approximately 26,000 clones, roughly 89% occurring once; the ten biggest clones make up around 3.3%. The clonotype originates from a man in his fifties. The sample comprised PBMCs. The rearrangement uses TRBV4-3 and TRBJ1-2; 10 bases are a match to TRBD1. The CDR3 is CASSQGLGGTGAGYGYTF. The CDR3 DNA reads TGCGCCAGCAGCCAAGGTCTTGGCGGGACAGGGGCTGGCTATGGCTACACCTTC.